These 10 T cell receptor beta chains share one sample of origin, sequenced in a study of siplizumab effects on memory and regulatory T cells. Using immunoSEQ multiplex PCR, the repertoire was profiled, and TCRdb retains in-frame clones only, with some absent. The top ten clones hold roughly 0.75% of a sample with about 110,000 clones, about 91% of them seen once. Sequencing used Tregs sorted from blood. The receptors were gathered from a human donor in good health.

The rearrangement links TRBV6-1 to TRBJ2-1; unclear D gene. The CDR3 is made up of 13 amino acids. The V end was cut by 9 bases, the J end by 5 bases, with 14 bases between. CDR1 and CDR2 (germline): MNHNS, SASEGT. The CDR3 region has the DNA TGTGCCAGTTGGGCAGTGGTAAACAATGAGCAGTTCTTC. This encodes CASWAVVNNEQFF.

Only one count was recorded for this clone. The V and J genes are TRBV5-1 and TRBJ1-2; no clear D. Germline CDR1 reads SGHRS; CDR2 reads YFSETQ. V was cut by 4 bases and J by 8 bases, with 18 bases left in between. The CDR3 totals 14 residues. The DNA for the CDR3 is TGCGCCAGCAGCCCAGGACGGACTACTGGGGGCTACACCTTC. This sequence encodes CASSPGRTTGGYTF.

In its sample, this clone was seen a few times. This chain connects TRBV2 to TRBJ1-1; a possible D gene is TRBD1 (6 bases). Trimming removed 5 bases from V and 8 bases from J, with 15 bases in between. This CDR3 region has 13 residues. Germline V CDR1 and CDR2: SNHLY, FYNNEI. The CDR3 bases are TGTGCCAGCAGTCAACAGGGAACGGTCGAAGCTTTCTTT. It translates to CASSQQGTVEAFF.

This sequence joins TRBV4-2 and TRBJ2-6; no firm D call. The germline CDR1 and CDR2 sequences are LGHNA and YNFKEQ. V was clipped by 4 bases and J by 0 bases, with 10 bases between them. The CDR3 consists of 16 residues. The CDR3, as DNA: TGTGCCAGCAGCCGGAGACCGATCTCTGGGGCCAACGTCCTGACTTTC. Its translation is CASSRRPISGANVLTF.

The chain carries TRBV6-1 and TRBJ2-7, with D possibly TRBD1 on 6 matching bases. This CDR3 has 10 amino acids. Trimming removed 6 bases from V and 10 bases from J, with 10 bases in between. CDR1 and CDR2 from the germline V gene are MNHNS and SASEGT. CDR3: CASRYREQYF. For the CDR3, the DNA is TGTGCCAGCAGATACAGGGAACAGTACTTC.

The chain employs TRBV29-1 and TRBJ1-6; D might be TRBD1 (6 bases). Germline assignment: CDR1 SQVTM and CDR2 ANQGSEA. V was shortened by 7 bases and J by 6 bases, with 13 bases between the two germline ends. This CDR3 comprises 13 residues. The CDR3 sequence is CSAIQGSNSPLHF. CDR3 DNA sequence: TGCAGCGCAATACAGGGAAGTAATTCACCCCTCCACTTT. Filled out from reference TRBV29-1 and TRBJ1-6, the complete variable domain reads SAVISQKPSRDICQRGTSLTIQCQVDSQVTMMFWYRQQPGQSLTLIATANQGSEATYESGFVIDKFPISRPNLTFSTLTVSNMSPEDSSIYLCSAIQGSNSPLHFGNGTRLTVT.

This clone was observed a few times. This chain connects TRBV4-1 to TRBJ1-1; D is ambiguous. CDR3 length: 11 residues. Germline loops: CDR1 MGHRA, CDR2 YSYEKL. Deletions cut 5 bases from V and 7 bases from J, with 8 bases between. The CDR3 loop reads CASSSSLEAFF. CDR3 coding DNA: TGCGCCAGCAGCTCCTCTCTTGAAGCTTTCTTT.

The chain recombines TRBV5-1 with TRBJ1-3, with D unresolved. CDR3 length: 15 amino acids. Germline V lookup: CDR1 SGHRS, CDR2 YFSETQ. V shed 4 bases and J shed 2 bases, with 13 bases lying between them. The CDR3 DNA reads TGCGCCAGCAGCAGAGCCGATGTCGCTGGAAACACCATATATTTT. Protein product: CASSRADVAGNTIYF.

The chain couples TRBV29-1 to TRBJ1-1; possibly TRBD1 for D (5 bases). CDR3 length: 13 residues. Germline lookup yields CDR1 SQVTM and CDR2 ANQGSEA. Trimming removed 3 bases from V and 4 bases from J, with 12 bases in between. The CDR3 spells CSVERDRLTEAFF. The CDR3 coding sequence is TGCAGCGTTGAGAGGGACCGACTCACTGAAGCTTTCTTT.

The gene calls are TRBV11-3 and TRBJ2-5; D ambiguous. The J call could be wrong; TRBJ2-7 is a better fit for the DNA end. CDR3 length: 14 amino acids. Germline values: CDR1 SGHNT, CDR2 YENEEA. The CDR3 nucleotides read TGTGCCAGCAGCTTAGGAGGCTCCTCCTACGAGCAGTACTTC. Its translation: CASSLGGSSYEQYF.